Each of the 5 T cell receptor beta chains below was sequenced from the same sample in a study of T cell clones after liver transplantation. Sequencing used immunoSEQ multiplex PCR; TCRdb keeps in-frame clones, though not all of them. The table lists around 100,000 clones, 75% to 85% of them singletons. Sequencing used CD4+ T cells from blood, obtained before liver transplant. The receptors originated from a human donor who received a liver transplant.

This chain uses TRBV18 with TRBJ1-2; 11 nucleotides line up with TRBD1. CDR3 size: 20 residues. Germline loops: CDR1 KGHSH, CDR2 LQKENI. Trimming removed 0 bases from V and 6 bases from J; junction bases left unmatched: 18. The CDR3 loop is CASSPPKGQGARSDLDGYTF. The CDR3 DNA sequence: TGTGCCAGCTCACCACCGAAAGGACAGGGGGCGCGGTCCGACTTAGATGGCTACACCTTC. Full variable domain (remainder filled in from reference TRBV18 and TRBJ1-2): NAGVMQNPRHLVRRRGQEARLRCSPMKGHSHVYWYRQLPEEGLKFMVYLQKENIIDESGMPKERFSAEFPKEGPSILRIQQVVRGDSAAYFCASSPPKGQGARSDLDGYTFGSGTRLTVV.

The gene calls are TRBV7-3 and TRBJ2-1; D is unclear. The CDR3 has 15 amino acids. Germline V gives CDR1 SGHTA, CDR2 FQGTGA. V lost 0 bases to trimming and J lost 3 bases, with 9 bases between them. CDR3 region: CASSLTRRDYNEQFF. The CDR3 nucleotides are TGTGCCAGCAGCTTAACAAGAAGAGACTACAATGAGCAGTTCTTC.

The rearrangement joins TRBV5-4 to TRBJ2-2; TRBD1 matches at 10 bases. In germline, CDR1 is SGHNT, CDR2 YYREEE (reference sequence). The CDR3 spans 16 residues. V trimming: 3 bases; J trimming: 5 bases; junction bases outside the gene matches: 7. CDR3 in DNA: TGTGCCAGCAGCTCTCCGGGACAGGGGACTACCGGGGAGCTGTTTTTT. It translates to CASSSPGQGTTGELFF.

The rearrangement uses TRBV29-1 and TRBJ2-6, with D possibly matching TRBD2 (6 bases). V was pared by 3 bases and J by 2 bases, with 14 bases between. Germline loops: CDR1 SQVTM, CDR2 ANQGSEA. This CDR3 is built from 16 residues. The CDR3: CSVEKEGGTGANVLTF. The DNA for the CDR3 is TGCAGCGTTGAGAAGGAGGGTGGTACTGGGGCCAACGTCCTGACTTTC. The entire variable domain, with the rest obtained from reference TRBV29-1 and TRBJ2-6, is as follows: SAVISQKPSRDICQRGTSLTIQCQVDSQVTMMFWYRQQPGQSLTLIATANQGSEATYESGFVIDKFPISRPNLTFSTLTVSNMSPEDSSIYLCSVEKEGGTGANVLTFGAGSRLTVL.

The gene calls are TRBV11-2 and TRBJ2-7; D unresolved. V shed 1 base and J shed 2 bases, with 6 bases lying between them. From germline, CDR1 is SGHAT and CDR2 FQNNGV. This CDR3 is built from 13 residues. CDR3 in amino acids: CASSLGRAYEQYF. CDR3 sequence (DNA): TGTGCCAGCAGCTTAGGGCGAGCCTACGAGCAGTACTTC.